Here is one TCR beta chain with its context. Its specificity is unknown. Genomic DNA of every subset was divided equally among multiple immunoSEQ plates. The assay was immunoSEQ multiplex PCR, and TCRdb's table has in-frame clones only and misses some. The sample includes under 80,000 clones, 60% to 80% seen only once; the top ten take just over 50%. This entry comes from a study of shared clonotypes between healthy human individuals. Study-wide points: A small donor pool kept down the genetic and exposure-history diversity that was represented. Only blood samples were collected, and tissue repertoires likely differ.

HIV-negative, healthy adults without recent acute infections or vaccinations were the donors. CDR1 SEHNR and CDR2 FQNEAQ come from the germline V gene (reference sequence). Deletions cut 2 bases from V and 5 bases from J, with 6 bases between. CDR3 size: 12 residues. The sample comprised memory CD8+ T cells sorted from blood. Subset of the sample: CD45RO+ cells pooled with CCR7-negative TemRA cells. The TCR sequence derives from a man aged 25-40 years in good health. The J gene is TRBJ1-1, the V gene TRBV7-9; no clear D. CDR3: CASSLIQTEAFF. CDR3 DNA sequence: TGTGCCAGCAGCTTAATCCAGACTGAAGCTTTCTTT.